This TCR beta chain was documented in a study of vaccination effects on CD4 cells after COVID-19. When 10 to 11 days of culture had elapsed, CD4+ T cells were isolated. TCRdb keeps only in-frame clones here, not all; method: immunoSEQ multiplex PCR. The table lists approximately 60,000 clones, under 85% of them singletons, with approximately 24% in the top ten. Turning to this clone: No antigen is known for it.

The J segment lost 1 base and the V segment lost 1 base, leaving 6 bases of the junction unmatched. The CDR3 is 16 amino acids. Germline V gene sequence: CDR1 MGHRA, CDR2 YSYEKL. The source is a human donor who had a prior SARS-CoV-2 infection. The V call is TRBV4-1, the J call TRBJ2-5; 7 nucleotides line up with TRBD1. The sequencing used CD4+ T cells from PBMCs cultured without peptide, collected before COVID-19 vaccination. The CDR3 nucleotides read TGCGCCAGCAGCCAAGCCCCAGGGACAGTCCAAGAGACCCAGTACTTC. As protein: CASSQAPGTVQETQYF.